The clone carrying this T cell receptor (beta chain) was detected many times. Its target is unknown. This entry belongs to a study of CD8 T cells in ankylosing spondylitis. CDR3 length equals 12 residues. Trimming removed 7 bases at V and 0 bases at J, with 9 bases between. CDR1 is DFQATT and CDR2 is SNEGSKA in the germline V gene (reference sequence). Quantitative barcoded 5'-RACE was used to prepare TCR beta libraries. TCRdb recomputed calls from the 5' RACE reads with MiXCR, one row per CDR3 protein. The data contain 180,000 or so distinct CDR3 sequences, roughly 12% of them seen just once; the ten biggest clones take up around 29%. Overall study results and limits: A CD8+ phenotype characterized the disease-linked clones, which were relatively rare in peripheral blood.

The rearrangement links TRBV20-1 to TRBJ1-1; D unresolved. The source material was blood, either unsorted or a sorted T cell fraction (not recorded which). The source of this sequence is a male donor with ankylosing spondylitis or in good health (not recorded which). This CDR3 reads CSGNGMNTEAFF. CDR3 bases: TGCAGTGGTAATGGGATGAACACTGAAGCTTTCTTT.